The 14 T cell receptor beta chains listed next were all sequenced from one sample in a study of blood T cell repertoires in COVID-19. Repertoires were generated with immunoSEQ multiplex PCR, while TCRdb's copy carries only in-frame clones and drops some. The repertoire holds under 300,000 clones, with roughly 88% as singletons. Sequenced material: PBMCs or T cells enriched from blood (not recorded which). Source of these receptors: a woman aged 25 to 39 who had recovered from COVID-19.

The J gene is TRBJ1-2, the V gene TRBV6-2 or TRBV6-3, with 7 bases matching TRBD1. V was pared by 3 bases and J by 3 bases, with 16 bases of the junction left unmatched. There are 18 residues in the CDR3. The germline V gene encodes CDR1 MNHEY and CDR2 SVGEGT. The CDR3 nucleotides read TGTGCCAGCAGTTATTTCACCGGCGGCGGACAGGTTGACTATGGCTACACCTTC. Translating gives CASSYFTGGGQVDYGYTF.

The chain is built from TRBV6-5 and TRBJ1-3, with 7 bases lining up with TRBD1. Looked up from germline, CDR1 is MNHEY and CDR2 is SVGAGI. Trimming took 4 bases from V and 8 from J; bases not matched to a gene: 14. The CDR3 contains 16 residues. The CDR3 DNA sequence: TGTGCCAGCAGTTTGCGACAGGGTTCGTTGGGGGACACCATATATTTT. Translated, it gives CASSLRQGSLGDTIYF.

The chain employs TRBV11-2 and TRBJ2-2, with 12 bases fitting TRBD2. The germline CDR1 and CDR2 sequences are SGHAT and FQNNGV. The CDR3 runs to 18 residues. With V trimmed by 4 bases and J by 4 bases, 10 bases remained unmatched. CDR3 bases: TGTGCCAGCAGCTCCATAGGGCGGACTAGCGGGATCACCGGGGAGCTGTTTTTT. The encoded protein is CASSSIGRTSGITGELFF.

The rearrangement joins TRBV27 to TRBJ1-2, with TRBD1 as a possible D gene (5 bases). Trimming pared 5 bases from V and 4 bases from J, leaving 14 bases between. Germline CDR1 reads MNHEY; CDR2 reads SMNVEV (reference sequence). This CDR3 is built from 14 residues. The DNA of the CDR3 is TGTGCCAGCAGTCGTCGACAGCGCGGCTATGGCTACACCTTC. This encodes CASSRRQRGYGYTF.

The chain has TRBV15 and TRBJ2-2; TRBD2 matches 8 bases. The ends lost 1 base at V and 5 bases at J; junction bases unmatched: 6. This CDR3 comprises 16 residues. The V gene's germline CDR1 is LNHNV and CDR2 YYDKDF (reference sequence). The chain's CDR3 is CATSRVTGGLTGELFF. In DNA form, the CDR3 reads TGTGCCACCAGCAGAGTTACGGGGGGGCTAACCGGGGAGCTGTTTTTT.

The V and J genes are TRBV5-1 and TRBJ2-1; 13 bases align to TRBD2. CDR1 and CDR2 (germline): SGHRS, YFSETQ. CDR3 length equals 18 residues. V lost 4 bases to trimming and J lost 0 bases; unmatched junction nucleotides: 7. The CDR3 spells CASSPGLAGPGSYNEQFF. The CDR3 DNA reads TGCGCCAGCAGCCCGGGACTAGCGGGACCGGGCTCCTACAATGAGCAGTTCTTC.

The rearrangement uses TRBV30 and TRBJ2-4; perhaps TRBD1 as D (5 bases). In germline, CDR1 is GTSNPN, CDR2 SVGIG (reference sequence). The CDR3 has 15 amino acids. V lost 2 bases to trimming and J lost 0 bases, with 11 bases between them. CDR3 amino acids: CAWSRTPLAKNIQYF. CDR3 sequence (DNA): TGTGCCTGGAGTCGGACACCTCTAGCCAAAAACATTCAGTACTTC.

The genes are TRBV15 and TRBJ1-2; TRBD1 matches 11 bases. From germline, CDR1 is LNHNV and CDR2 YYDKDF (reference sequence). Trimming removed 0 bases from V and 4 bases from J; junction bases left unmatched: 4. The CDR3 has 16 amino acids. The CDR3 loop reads CATSRDDGTGGYGYTF. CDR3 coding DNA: TGTGCCACCAGCAGAGATGATGGGACAGGGGGCTATGGCTACACCTTC.

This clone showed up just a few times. The chain's CDR3 is CASSLATLIIGAGTDTQYF. The CDR3 coding sequence is TGTGCCAGCAGCTTAGCGACCTTGATTATCGGGGCGGGGACAGATACGCAGTATTTT. V usage is TRBV7-2 and J usage is TRBJ2-3; possible D gene TRBD2, 6 bases. This CDR3 has 19 amino acids. V was shortened by 0 bases and J by 3 bases, with 22 bases between the two germline ends. The germline V gene encodes CDR1 SGHTA and CDR2 FQGNSA. Combining the CDR3 with reference TRBV7-2 and TRBJ2-3 gives the whole variable domain GAGVSQSPSNKVTEKGKDVELRCDPISGHTALYWYRQSLGQGLEFLIYFQGNSAPDKSGLPSDRFSAERTGGSVSTLTIQRTQQEDSAVYLCASSLATLIIGAGTDTQYFGPGTRLTVL.

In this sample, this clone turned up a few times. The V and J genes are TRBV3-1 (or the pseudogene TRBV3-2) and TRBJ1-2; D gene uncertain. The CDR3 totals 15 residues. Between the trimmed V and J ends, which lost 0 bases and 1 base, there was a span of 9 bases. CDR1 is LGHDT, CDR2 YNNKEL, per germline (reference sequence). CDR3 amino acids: CASSQDPRGNYGYTF. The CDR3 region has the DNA TGTGCCAGCAGCCAAGATCCCCGGGGTAACTATGGCTACACCTTC.

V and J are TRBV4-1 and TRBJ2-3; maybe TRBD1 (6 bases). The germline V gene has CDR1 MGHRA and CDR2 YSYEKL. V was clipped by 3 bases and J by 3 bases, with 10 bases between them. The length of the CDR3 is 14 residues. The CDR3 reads CASSQTQGTDTQYF. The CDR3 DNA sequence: TGCGCCAGCAGCCAGACTCAGGGGACAGATACGCAGTATTTT.

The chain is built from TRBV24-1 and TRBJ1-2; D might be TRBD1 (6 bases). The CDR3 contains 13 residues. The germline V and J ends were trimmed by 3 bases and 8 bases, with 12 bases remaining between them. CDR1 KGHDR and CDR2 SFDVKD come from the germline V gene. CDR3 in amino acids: CATSDPGQLGYTF. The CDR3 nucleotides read TGTGCCACCAGTGATCCCGGACAGTTGGGCTACACCTTC.

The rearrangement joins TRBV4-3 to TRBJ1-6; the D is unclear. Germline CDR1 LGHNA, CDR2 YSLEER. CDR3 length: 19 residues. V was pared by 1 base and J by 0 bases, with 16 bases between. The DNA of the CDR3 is TGCGCCAGCAGCCAAGCAGAAAACCTAAGGAGCTCCTATAATTCACCCCTCCACTTT. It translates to CASSQAENLRSSYNSPLHF.

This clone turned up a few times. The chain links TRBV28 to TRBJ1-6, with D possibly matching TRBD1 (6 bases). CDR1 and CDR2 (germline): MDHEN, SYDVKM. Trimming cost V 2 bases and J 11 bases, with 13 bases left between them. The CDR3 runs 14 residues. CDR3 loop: CASSLEQGSAPLHF. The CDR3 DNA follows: TGTGCCAGCAGTTTAGAACAGGGTTCGGCACCCCTCCACTTT.